The 25 T cell receptor beta chains below were found in one sample sequenced in a study of CD8+ T cells in alopecia areata. Treatment in this sample: oral pan-JAK inhibitor, 5-10 mg twice daily. The sequencing template was cDNA reverse transcribed from extracted RNA. Sequencing used immunoSEQ multiplex PCR; TCRdb keeps in-frame clones, though not all of them. Here the sample spans 200,000 to 250,000 clones, roughly three fifths being singletons. Sequenced here: CD4+ T cells sorted from blood, sampled around week 44, from a patient treated with tofacitinib. Receptor source: a human donor with alopecia areata.

This sequence joins TRBV5-4 and TRBJ2-5, with D hard to call. The germline V gene has CDR1 SGHNT and CDR2 YYREEE (reference sequence). V was cut by 1 base and J by 4 bases, with 5 bases left in between. CDR3 size: 12 residues. The CDR3 loop reads CASSLLGETQYF. In DNA form, the CDR3 reads TGTGCCAGCAGCTTGTTGGGAGAGACCCAGTACTTC. Looking up the rest from reference TRBV5-4 and TRBJ2-5 gives the full variable domain: ETGVTQSPTHLIKTRGQQVTLRCSSQSGHNTVSWYQQALGQGPQFIFQYYREEENGRGNFPPRFSGLQFPNYSSELNVNALELDDSALYLCASSLLGETQYFGPGTRLLVL.

The genes are TRBV29-1 and TRBJ1-1, with 7 positions matching TRBD1. Germline V gene data show CDR1 as SQVTM and CDR2 as ANQGSEA. The CDR3 consists of 10 residues. With V trimmed by 6 bases and J by 6 bases, 1 base remained unmatched. The CDR3 region has the DNA TGCAGCGTGGGGACAGCTGAAGCTTTCTTT. This gives the protein CSVGTAEAFF.

This chain links TRBV30 with TRBJ2-7, with TRBD1 identical over 7 bases. The V gene end was trimmed by 4 bases and the J gene end by 5 bases; junction bases not matched to a gene: 5. The CDR3 is 12 residues long. CDR1 is GTSNPN, CDR2 SVGIG, per germline (reference sequence). The CDR3 sequence is CAWNRGNNEQYF. The CDR3 DNA is TGTGCCTGGAACAGGGGAAACAACGAGCAGTACTTC.

This chain connects TRBV29-1 to TRBJ1-1; no firm D call. V was shortened by 0 bases and J by 5 bases, with 10 bases between the two germline ends. The V gene's germline CDR1 is SQVTM and CDR2 ANQGSEA. This CDR3 contains 13 residues. CDR3 in DNA: TGCAGCGTTGAAGACGGTTGGTCGACTGAAGCTTTCTTT. This sequence encodes CSVEDGWSTEAFF. The whole variable domain, filled in from reference TRBV29-1 and TRBJ1-1, reads SAVISQKPSRDICQRGTSLTIQCQVDSQVTMMFWYRQQPGQSLTLIATANQGSEATYESGFVIDKFPISRPNLTFSTLTVSNMSPEDSSIYLCSVEDGWSTEAFFGQGTRLTVV.

The CDR3 sequence: CASSIIGSEQYF. For the CDR3, the DNA is TGTGCCAGTAGTATTATCGGAAGCGAGCAGTACTTC. The chain has TRBV19 and TRBJ2-7; D unclear. The germline V and J ends were trimmed by 3 bases and 6 bases, with 9 bases remaining between them. CDR3 length equals 12 residues. CDR1 and CDR2 from the germline V gene are LNHDA and SQIVND (reference sequence).

V gene TRBV4-3 combines with J gene TRBJ1-2; D might be TRBD1 (5 bases). The CDR3 has 15 amino acids. V lost 3 bases and J lost 0, with 11 bases in between. Germline CDR1 is LGHNA and CDR2 is YSLEER. CDR3 loop: CASSQDIQANYGYTF. As DNA, the CDR3 is TGCGCCAGCAGCCAGGATATACAGGCTAACTATGGCTACACCTTC.

The V gene is TRBV7-6, the J gene TRBJ2-2; D might be TRBD1 or TRBD2, each matching 5 bases. With 5 bases removed from V and 1 base from J, the gap between germline ends came to 20 bases. The CDR3 is made up of 18 amino acids. The V gene's germline CDR1 is SGHVS and CDR2 FNYEAQ. The CDR3 sequence: CASSPAGRGQGNTGELFF. The DNA for the CDR3 is TGTGCCAGCAGCCCAGCAGGCCGGGGCCAGGGGAACACCGGGGAGCTGTTTTTT.

This clone was recorded a few times. The gene calls are TRBV29-1 and TRBJ2-3, with TRBD2 identical over 9 bases. There are 16 residues in the CDR3. V shed 1 base, J shed 3 bases, and the junction held 8 bases outside the gene matches. The germline V gene has CDR1 SQVTM and CDR2 ANQGSEA. CDR3 coding DNA: TGCAGCGTTGAAGTGCTAGCGGGGTCAGGGACAGATACGCAGTATTTT. It encodes CSVEVLAGSGTDTQYF.

The chain is built from TRBV7-9 and TRBJ2-1; 8 positions match TRBD2. The ends lost 3 bases at V and 7 bases at J; junction bases unmatched: 5. Looked up from germline, CDR1 is SEHNR and CDR2 is FQNEAQ (reference sequence). The CDR3 consists of 14 residues. The CDR3 bases are TGTGCCAGCAGCTTGAGGAGCGGGGGAAATGAGCAGTTCTTC. Translation: CASSLRSGGNEQFF.

The chain uses TRBV5-6 and TRBJ1-1; D not certain. Trimming pared 6 bases from V and 5 bases from J, leaving 17 bases between. Germline V lookup: CDR1 SGHDT, CDR2 YYEEEE. The CDR3 has 14 residues. The CDR3 is CASTKRGVLTEAFF. The CDR3 nucleotides are TGTGCCAGCACCAAGCGGGGAGTACTAACTGAAGCTTTCTTT.

The chain joins TRBV18 to TRBJ1-3; D is ambiguous. V lost 3 bases and J lost 7, with 10 bases in between. This CDR3 spans 13 amino acids. CDR1 KGHSH and CDR2 LQKENI come from the germline V gene. CDR3 in DNA: TGTGCCAGCTCACCCGAATGGCGGAACACCATATATTTT. This sequence encodes CASSPEWRNTIYF.

About this clone: One junction end disagrees with the germline gene, perhaps due to a read error. The rearrangement links TRBV11-2 to TRBJ1-1; weak D call: TRBD1 (6 bases). The CDR3 runs 14 residues. In germline, CDR1 is SGHAT, CDR2 FQNNGV. In DNA, the CDR3 is TGTGCCAGCAGCATAGAACAGGGGAACACTGAAGCTTTCTTT. It is translated as CASSIEQGNTEAFF.

The chain is built from TRBV29-1 and TRBJ2-5; the match to TRBD2 covers 9 bases. The CDR3 sequence is 15 residues long. The V and J ends lost 1 base and 5 bases, in that order; junction bases with no gene match: 8. Germline V gene sequence: CDR1 SQVTM, CDR2 ANQGSEA. The CDR3 region is CSVEGSSGGLETQYF. CDR3 coding DNA: TGCAGCGTTGAAGGTAGTAGCGGGGGACTGGAGACCCAGTACTTC.

Regarding this clone: In the same sample, other DNA sequences code for this CDR3. This chain links TRBV7-2 with TRBJ2-3, with 8 nucleotides matching TRBD2. The germline V gene has CDR1 SGHTA and CDR2 FQGNSA. The V gene end was trimmed by 5 bases and the J gene end by 1 base; junction bases not matched to a gene: 2. The CDR3 is 14 residues long. The CDR3 DNA is TGTGCCAGCAGCCTTAGCGGGGGCACAGATACGCAGTATTTT. As protein: CASSLSGGTDTQYF.

This clone was detected a few times. The chain couples TRBV12-5 to TRBJ1-6; 10 bases line up with TRBD1. J gave up 10 bases and V 3 bases, and 6 bases lay outside the gene matches. The CDR3 is 15 amino acids. The germline V gene encodes CDR1 LGHNT and CDR2 FRNRAP. For the CDR3, the DNA is TGTGCTAGTGGTTTCCTGACAGGGGGCGCATCACCCCTCCACTTT. It codes for CASGFLTGGASPLHF.

In its sample, this clone was seen a few times. J is TRBJ1-5 and V is TRBV27; unclear D gene. Per the germline V gene, CDR1 is MNHEY and CDR2 is SMNVEV (reference sequence). The length of the CDR3 is 13 residues. V was clipped by 0 bases and J by 7 bases, with 7 bases between them. Here the CDR3 DNA reads TGTGCCAGCAGTTTATCGTTCCAACAGCCCCAGCATTTT. This gives the protein CASSLSFQQPQHF.

This clone came up once. This rearrangement joins TRBV5-1 to TRBJ2-5, with D perhaps matching TRBD2 (5 bases). Trimming took 4 bases from V and 7 from J, leaving 11 bases between them. This CDR3 spans 12 amino acids. Germline-derived CDR1 and CDR2 are SGHRS and YFSETQ. CDR3: CASSDTSGTQYF. In DNA form, the CDR3 reads TGCGCCAGCAGCGATACTAGTGGGACCCAGTACTTC.

The V gene is TRBV29-1, the J gene TRBJ1-2; 10 bases map to TRBD1. Germline CDR1 is SQVTM and CDR2 is ANQGSEA. The CDR3 consists of 12 residues. J gave up 7 bases and V 5 bases, and 4 bases lay outside the gene matches. The CDR3 spells CSVYGTGAGYTF. The CDR3 DNA reads TGCAGCGTTTACGGGACAGGGGCTGGCTACACCTTC.

The genes are TRBV7-2 and TRBJ2-7; TRBD2 is a possible D gene (6 bases). Trimming removed 4 bases from V and 4 bases from J, with 20 bases in between. CDR1 is SGHTA and CDR2 is FQGNSA in the germline V gene. This CDR3 contains 16 residues. The CDR3 bases are TGTGCCAGCAGCTCCCAAATTTCCGGGACTGGATACGAGCAGTACTTC. Translation: CASSSQISGTGYEQYF. Full variable domain (outside the CDR3, taken from reference TRBV7-2 and TRBJ2-7): GAGVSQSPSNKVTEKGKDVELRCDPISGHTALYWYRQSLGQGLEFLIYFQGNSAPDKSGLPSDRFSAERTGGSVSTLTIQRTQQEDSAVYLCASSSQISGTGYEQYFGPGTRLTVT.

Ten or more counts support this clone. The chain carries TRBV4-3 and TRBJ2-1; D is perhaps TRBD1 or TRBD2 (6 bases each). Per germline, CDR1 LGHNA and CDR2 YSLEER. The length of the CDR3 is 16 residues. V was pared by 4 bases and J by 5 bases, with 18 bases between. The CDR3 sequence: CASSRYVRGDNNEQFF. The CDR3 coding sequence is TGCGCCAGCAGCCGCTACGTAAGGGGGGATAACAATGAGCAGTTCTTC.

There are a few counts of this clone. The gene calls are TRBV7-3 and TRBJ2-3; D gene ambiguous. Per germline, CDR1 SGHTA and CDR2 FQGTGA. This CDR3 comprises 12 residues. CDR3 nucleotide sequence: TGTGCGCTTAAAAGGGCTGCAGATACGCAGTATTTT. The encoded protein is CALKRAADTQYF.

The chain employs TRBV29-1 and TRBJ1-1; D ambiguous. The CDR3 is 12 residues long. V lost 6 bases and J 0 bases, leaving 8 bases between the germline ends. The V gene's germline CDR1 is SQVTM and CDR2 ANQGSEA. The CDR3 coding sequence is TGCAGCGTAGGCAGCTTGAACACTGAAGCTTTCTTT. Translation: CSVGSLNTEAFF.

This clone was seen a handful of times. The V gene is TRBV19, the J gene TRBJ1-5; 7 bases are shared with TRBD1. The germline V gene encodes CDR1 LNHDA and CDR2 SQIVND (reference sequence). This CDR3 is 15 amino acids long. J lost 9 bases, V lost 1 base, and 9 bases had no gene match. CDR3 nucleotides: TGTGCCAGTAGTATAGGGGACAGCACCTCGACGCCCCAGCATTTT. This translates into CASSIGDSTSTPQHF.

This chain connects TRBV9 to TRBJ2-2, with D tentatively TRBD1 (6 bases). Germline CDR1 and CDR2: SGDLS and YYNGEE. This CDR3 region has 14 residues. V was trimmed by 5 bases and J by 0 bases, leaving 8 bases between them. CDR3 amino acids: CASSEGANTGELFF. CDR3 DNA sequence: TGTGCCAGCAGTGAGGGGGCGAACACCGGGGAGCTGTTTTTT.

The J gene is TRBJ1-2, the V gene TRBV7-3; D possibly corresponds to TRBD1 (6 bases). This CDR3 is 15 amino acids long. Trimming removed 5 bases at V and 5 bases at J, with 18 bases between. CDR1 is SGHTA, CDR2 FQGTGA, per germline. The CDR3 is CASSPDSVILYGYTF. The CDR3 DNA sequence: TGTGCCAGCAGCCCGGACAGTGTTATCCTGTATGGCTACACCTTC.